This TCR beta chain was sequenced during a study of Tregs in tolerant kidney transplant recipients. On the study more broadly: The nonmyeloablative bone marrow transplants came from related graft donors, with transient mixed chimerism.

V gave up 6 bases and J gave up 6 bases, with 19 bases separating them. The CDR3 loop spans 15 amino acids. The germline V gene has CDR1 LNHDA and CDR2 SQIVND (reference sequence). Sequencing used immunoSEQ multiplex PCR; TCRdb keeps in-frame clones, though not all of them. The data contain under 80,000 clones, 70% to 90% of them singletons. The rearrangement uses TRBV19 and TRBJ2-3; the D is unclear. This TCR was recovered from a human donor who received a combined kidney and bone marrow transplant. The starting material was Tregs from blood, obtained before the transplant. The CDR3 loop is CASSSQWGPRDTQYF. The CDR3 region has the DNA TGTGCCAGTAGCTCACAATGGGGTCCCCGGGATACGCAGTATTTT.